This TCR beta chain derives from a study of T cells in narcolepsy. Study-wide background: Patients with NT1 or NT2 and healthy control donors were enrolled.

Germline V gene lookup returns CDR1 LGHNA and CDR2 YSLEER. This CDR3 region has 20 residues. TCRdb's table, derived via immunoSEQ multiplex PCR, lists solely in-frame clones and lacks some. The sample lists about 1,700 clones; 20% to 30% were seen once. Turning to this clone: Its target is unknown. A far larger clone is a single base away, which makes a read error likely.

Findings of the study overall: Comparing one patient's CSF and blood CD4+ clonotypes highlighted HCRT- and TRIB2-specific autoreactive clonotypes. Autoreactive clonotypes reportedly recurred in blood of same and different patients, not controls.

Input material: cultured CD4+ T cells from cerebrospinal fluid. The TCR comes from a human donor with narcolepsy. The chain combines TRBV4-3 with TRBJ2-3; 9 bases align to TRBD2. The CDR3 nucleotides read TGCGCCAGCAGCCAAGAGCGAGGGGCGGGGGGGCTATCTAGCACATATACGCAGTATTTT. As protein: CASSQERGAGGLSSTYTQYF.